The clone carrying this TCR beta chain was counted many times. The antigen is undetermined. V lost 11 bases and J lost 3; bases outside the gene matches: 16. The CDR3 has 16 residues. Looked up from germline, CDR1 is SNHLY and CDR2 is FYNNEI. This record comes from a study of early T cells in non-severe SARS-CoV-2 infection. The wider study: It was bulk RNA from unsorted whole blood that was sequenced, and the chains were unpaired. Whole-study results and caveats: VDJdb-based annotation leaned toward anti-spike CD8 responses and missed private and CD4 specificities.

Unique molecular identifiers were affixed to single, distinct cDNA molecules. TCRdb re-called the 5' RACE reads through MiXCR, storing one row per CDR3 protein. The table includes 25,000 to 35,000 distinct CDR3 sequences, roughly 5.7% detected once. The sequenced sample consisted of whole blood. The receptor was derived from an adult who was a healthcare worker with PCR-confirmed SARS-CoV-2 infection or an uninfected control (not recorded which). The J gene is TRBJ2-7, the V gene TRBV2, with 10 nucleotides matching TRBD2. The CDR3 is CAGKHPGLADHYEQYF. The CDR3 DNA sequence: TGTGCCGGCAAGCATCCTGGACTAGCGGATCACTACGAGCAGTACTTC.